This T cell receptor (beta chain) was identified in a study of a mutant IDH1 vaccine in newly diagnosed glioma. Across the study: There were 62.5% males and around 40% females among treated patients, whose mean age was 40.4 years. Study-level results: Vaccine-induced responses were seen in around 93% of patients, spanning several MHC alleles.

Regarding time point: week 23, last vaccination. Vaccination comprised doses that each held 300 ug of mutant IDH1 20-mer peptide, plus topical imiquimod. This clone came up a few times. Its antigen is unknown. Generated by immunoSEQ multiplex PCR, the TCRdb table keeps only in-frame clones and is missing some. This sample has about 60,000 clones, with about 90% found just once. The TCR sequence derives from a man in his forties with glioma. The source material was PBMCs, sampled from a glioma patient whose treatment included an IDH1 peptide vaccine.

The CDR3 spells CAISDFGDTQYF. The DNA for the CDR3 is TGTGCCATCAGTGATTTTGGAGATACGCAGTATTTT. The chain has TRBV10-3 and TRBJ2-3; D is unresolved. The CDR3 sequence is 12 residues long. Germline V gives CDR1 ENHRY, CDR2 SYGVKD. V gave up 3 bases and J gave up 5 bases, with 6 bases separating them.